The 9 T cell receptor beta chains below come from one sample, sequenced in a study of T-cell reconstitution after alpha-beta-depleted transplantation in children (dated by TCRdb to about 2016). The library was generated by PCR. TCRdb names Illumina HiSeq 2500 as the instrument used. Molecular barcoding was employed in the preparation of TCR libraries, with unique molecular identifiers being used to normalize TCRbeta repertoire quantification. TCRdb cleaned the public reads at Q25 with fastp, built clones with MiXCR and kept in-frame beta chains. Rows are unified per CDR3 protein, each entry keeping the most common DNA and genes. The sample yields 490,000 or so distinct CDR3 sequences; 9.5% to 15% were counted once. Of the sample, 5% to 6% falls within the top ten clones. This specimen consisted of PBMCs from the stem cell graft donor, obtained from the stem cell graft. Receptors originate from a human donor who donated a stem cell graft to a child with combined immunodeficiency.

This clonotype was found a few times. CDR3 bases: TGTGCCAGCAGCATCTTTCATCGGGACAGGGAGACAGATACGCAGTATTTT. It translates to CASSIFHRDRETDTQYF. This rearrangement joins TRBV5-5 to TRBJ2-3; 9 nucleotides line up with TRBD1. CDR3 length: 17 amino acids. The germline gives CDR1 SGHKS, CDR2 YYEKEE (reference sequence). V dropped 4 bases and J dropped 3; count of bases not matched to a gene: 12.

This clonotype has at least ten counts. The chain has TRBV12-3 or TRBV12-4 and TRBJ2-7, with 13 bases identical to TRBD2. V was pared by 2 bases and J by 7 bases, with 14 bases of the junction left unmatched. CDR3 length: 18 residues. CDR3 loop: CASSLSLAGGPTLAEQYF. Here the CDR3 DNA reads TGTGCCAGCAGTTTATCACTAGCGGGAGGGCCTACCCTAGCGGAGCAGTACTTC.

This clonotype was seen more than once but under ten times. V and J are TRBV6-1 and TRBJ2-7, with D uncertain. CDR1 and CDR2 from the germline V gene are MNHNS and SASEGT. Between the trimmed V and J ends, which lost 4 bases and 0 bases, there was a span of 7 bases. This CDR3 is built from 13 residues. The CDR3 DNA reads as TGTGCCAGCAGTGGGGCGAACTCCTACGAGCAGTACTTC. This codes for CASSGANSYEQYF.

The chain recombines TRBV20-1 with TRBJ1-5, with 11 bases identical to TRBD1. J gave up 0 bases and V 3 bases, and 10 bases lay outside the gene matches. The length of the CDR3 is 18 residues. Germline values: CDR1 DFQATT, CDR2 SNEGSKA (reference sequence). CDR3 in amino acids: CSASTGTGGSYSNQPQHF. The DNA for the CDR3 is TGCAGTGCTAGTACCGGGACAGGGGGATCATATAGCAATCAGCCCCAGCATTTT.

There are a few counts of this clonotype. This chain connects TRBV7-8 to TRBJ2-5; D may match TRBD1 or TRBD2 (6 bases each). The CDR3 length is 14 residues. The V and J ends lost 3 bases and 4 bases respectively, with 12 bases between them. The V gene's germline CDR1 is SGHVS and CDR2 FQNEAQ. The CDR3 protein is CASSFWGAGETQYF. CDR3 bases: TGTGCCAGCAGCTTTTGGGGGGCAGGAGAGACCCAGTACTTC.

The J gene is TRBJ2-5, the V gene TRBV12-3 or TRBV12-4; D is perhaps TRBD1 or TRBD2 (5 bases each). V dropped 7 bases and J dropped 3 bases, with 12 bases sitting between them. The CDR3 sequence is 13 residues long. CDR3 sequence (DNA): TGTGCCAGCACCACGGGACCAAAAGAGACCCAGTACTTC. Translated, it gives CASTTGPKETQYF.

This clonotype was detected a few times. The CDR3 protein is CASSLAGPYEQFF. The CDR3 nucleotides read TGTGCCAGCAGTTTAGCTGGGCCGTATGAGCAGTTCTTC. The chain links TRBV12-3 or TRBV12-4 to TRBJ2-1; D is undetermined. This CDR3 is 13 amino acids long. Trimming took off 0 bases at V and 8 bases at J, with 8 bases between the two ends.

The chain uses TRBV27 and TRBJ2-6; 8 bases are shared with TRBD2. The V segment lost 5 bases and the J segment 0 bases; nucleotides outside the gene matches: 12. CDR1 and CDR2 from the germline V gene are MNHEY and SMNVEV (reference sequence). This CDR3 is built from 19 residues. The CDR3 spells CASSRPAGARSSGANVLTF. CDR3 bases: TGTGCCAGCAGTCGTCCAGCGGGAGCCCGAAGCTCTGGGGCCAACGTCCTGACTTTC.

The V and J genes are TRBV7-8 and TRBJ2-7, with D tentatively TRBD2 (6 bases). The CDR3 has 15 residues. CDR1 and CDR2 from the germline V gene are SGHVS and FQNEAQ. The ends were cut back, 4 bases at V and 0 bases at J, with 13 bases in the middle. CDR3 DNA: TGTGCCAGCAGCTCCCGCCCTAGCGCCTCCTACGAGCAGTACTTC. It yields the protein CASSSRPSASYEQYF.